Presented here are 28 T cell receptor beta chains from one specimen sequenced in a study of T cells in tumors after PD-1 blockade. The assay was immunoSEQ multiplex PCR, and TCRdb's table has in-frame clones only and misses some. The table records 60,000 to 65,000 clones, approximately 79% of them present only once. The specimen comprised PBMCs, sampled after anti-PD-1 treatment. Source of these receptors: a human donor with basal cell carcinoma.

This clone turned up a few times. V usage is TRBV9 and J usage is TRBJ2-2, with 12 bases matching TRBD2. Germline V lookup: CDR1 SGDLS, CDR2 YYNGEE. V was pared by 4 bases and J by 7 bases, with 5 bases of the junction left unmatched. The CDR3 covers 15 residues. The CDR3, as DNA: TGTGCCAGCAGCCTACTAGCGGGGGGCGGCGGGGAGCTGTTTTTT. Its translation: CASSLLAGGGGELFF.

This clone was observed once. V is TRBV7-6 and J is TRBJ2-1, with TRBD2 as a possible D gene (7 bases). The V end was cut by 6 bases, the J end by 0 bases, with 12 bases between. In germline, CDR1 is SGHVS, CDR2 FNYEAQ. The CDR3 is 15 amino acids. CDR3 amino acids: CASRGGGSSYNEQFF. Written as DNA, the CDR3 is TGTGCCAGCAGAGGGGGGGGAAGCTCCTACAATGAGCAGTTCTTC.

The chain links TRBV7-2 to TRBJ1-3; possibly TRBD1 for D (5 bases). Trimming stripped 4 bases from V and 1 base from J, with 8 bases between. This CDR3 region has 14 residues. Germline CDR1 is SGHTA and CDR2 is FQGNSA. The CDR3 sequence is CASSSKGSGNTIYF. As DNA, the CDR3 is TGTGCCAGCAGCTCAAAGGGGTCTGGAAACACCATATATTTT. The full variable domain, in which reference TRBV7-2 and TRBJ1-3 provide the parts outside the CDR3, is GAGVSQSPSNKVTEKGKDVELRCDPISGHTALYWYRQSLGQGLEFLIYFQGNSAPDKSGLPSDRFSAERTGGSVSTLTIQRTQQEDSAVYLCASSSKGSGNTIYFGEGSWLTVV.

The genes are TRBV28 and TRBJ2-2; 7 nucleotides match TRBD2. V dropped 6 bases and J dropped 4; count of bases not matched to a gene: 5. Per the germline V gene, CDR1 is MDHEN and CDR2 is SYDVKM. The CDR3 totals 14 residues. The CDR3 nucleotides are TGTGCCAGCAGCAGGCGCGGGGGCACCGGGGAGCTGTTTTTT. As protein: CASSRRGGTGELFF.

V usage is TRBV3-1 (or the pseudogene TRBV3-2) and J usage is TRBJ1-4; 7 bases match TRBD1. The CDR3 loop spans 15 amino acids. V shed 6 bases, J shed 4 bases, and the junction held 8 bases outside the gene matches. From germline, CDR1 is LGHDT and CDR2 YNNKEL (reference sequence). The CDR3 loop is CASRPPGQVNEKLFF. In nucleotides, the CDR3 is TGTGCCAGCAGACCACCCGGACAGGTTAATGAAAAACTGTTTTTT.

The CDR3 DNA reads TGTGCCAGCAGCCCCGCCGGGACACAATCCTACGAGCAGTACTTC. Protein sequence: CASSPAGTQSYEQYF. This chain connects TRBV21-1 to TRBJ2-7; no DNA check was done on the table's D call, TRBD1. TRBV21-1 is described as a pseudogene. The CDR3 spans 15 residues.

The rearrangement joins TRBV7-2 to TRBJ2-3; D possibly matches TRBD1 or TRBD2 (6 bases each). CDR1 and CDR2 (germline): SGHTA, FQGNSA. Trimming left V 7 bases short and J 4 bases short, with 18 bases between. The CDR3 has 15 amino acids. The CDR3 loop is CASNGWRGDPDTQYF. CDR3 DNA sequence: TGTGCCAGCAATGGGTGGAGGGGGGACCCAGATACGCAGTATTTT.

The chain uses TRBV18 and TRBJ1-1, with D maybe TRBD1 (5 bases). The ends were cut back, 3 bases at V and 5 bases at J, with 22 bases in the middle. CDR3 length: 17 residues. CDR1 and CDR2 (germline): KGHSH, LQKENI. CDR3 coding DNA: TGTGCCAGCTCACCGGGACTTCCGGGACCCAAGGGGACTGAAGCTTTCTTT. As protein: CASSPGLPGPKGTEAFF.

The chain joins TRBV20-1 to TRBJ2-5; D unclear. The CDR3 is 11 residues long. Germline V CDR1 and CDR2: DFQATT, SNEGSKA (reference sequence). With 1 base removed from V and 5 bases from J, the gap between germline ends came to 5 bases. The CDR3 sequence: CSARVGETQYF. The CDR3 DNA reads TGCAGTGCTAGAGTAGGGGAGACCCAGTACTTC.

The gene calls are TRBV5-6 and TRBJ2-7; TRBD2 matches at 11 bases. Germline V gene lookup returns CDR1 SGHDT and CDR2 YYEEEE. The CDR3 spans 14 residues. With V trimmed by 4 bases and J by 3 bases, 3 bases remained unmatched. The CDR3 DNA reads TGTGCCAGCAGCCCTGGACTAGCGGGCTACGAGCAGTACTTC. This sequence encodes CASSPGLAGYEQYF.

CDR3 bases: TGCGCCAGCAGCTGGACAGCACTCTCTGGAAACACCATATATTTT. Translating gives CASSWTALSGNTIYF. The V and J genes are TRBV5-1 and TRBJ1-3; D is possibly TRBD1 (6 bases). Germline CDR1 reads SGHRS; CDR2 reads YFSETQ. The length of the CDR3 is 15 residues. Trimming pared 3 bases from V and 0 bases from J, leaving 10 bases between.

The chain couples TRBV28 to TRBJ2-5; D is perhaps TRBD1 or TRBD2 (5 bases each). Germline assignment: CDR1 MDHEN and CDR2 SYDVKM. The CDR3 spans 14 residues. V lost 4 bases to trimming and J lost 6 bases, with 15 bases between them. The CDR3 here is CASSYGGGVQTQYF. Here the CDR3 DNA reads TGTGCCAGCAGTTATGGTGGGGGAGTGCAGACCCAGTACTTC.

The CDR3 reads CASSYGTSRADTQYF. The CDR3, as DNA: TGTGCCAGCAGCTACGGGACTAGCCGGGCAGATACGCAGTATTTT. The chain combines TRBV7-2 with TRBJ2-3; 9 positions match TRBD2. With V trimmed by 4 bases and J by 4 bases, 6 bases remained unmatched. This CDR3 has 15 amino acids. CDR1 and CDR2 (germline): SGHTA, FQGNSA.

The J gene is TRBJ2-2, the V gene TRBV19, with 10 bases that match TRBD1. V dropped 7 bases and J dropped 2; count of bases not matched to a gene: 7. This CDR3 spans 16 amino acids. Per the germline V gene, CDR1 is LNHDA and CDR2 is SQIVND (reference sequence). CDR3 sequence: CASTPDRGINTGELFF. CDR3 nucleotides: TGTGCCAGTACCCCGGACAGGGGGATAAACACCGGGGAGCTGTTTTTT. The full variable domain, in which reference TRBV19 and TRBJ2-2 provide the parts outside the CDR3, is DGGITQSPKYLFRKEGQNVTLSCEQNLNHDAMYWYRQDPGQGLRLIYYSQIVNDFQKGDIAEGYSVSREKKESFPLTVTSAQKNPTAFYLCASTPDRGINTGELFFGEGSRLTVL.

The rearrangement joins TRBV5-1 to TRBJ2-7; TRBD2 agrees at 13 bases. V lost 3 bases to trimming and J lost 2 bases; unmatched junction nucleotides: 2. Germline loops: CDR1 SGHRS, CDR2 YFSETQ. This CDR3 is 15 amino acids long. CDR3 nucleotide sequence: TGCGCCAGCAGCTCGACTAGCGGGGGGCCCTACGAGCAGTACTTC. Translated, it gives CASSSTSGGPYEQYF.

The chain employs TRBV13 and TRBJ1-4; D possibly corresponds to TRBD1 (6 bases). Germline V CDR1 and CDR2: PRHDT, FYEKMQ (reference sequence). This CDR3 has 14 amino acids. V was trimmed by 5 bases and J by 5 bases, leaving 12 bases between them. CDR3 bases: TGTGCCAGCAGCCCAACAGGGAGAAATGAAAAACTGTTTTTT. It yields the protein CASSPTGRNEKLFF.

The J gene is TRBJ2-7, the V gene TRBV29-1; 8 bases map to TRBD1. J gave up 4 bases and V 4 bases, and 6 bases lay outside the gene matches. Germline CDR1 SQVTM, CDR2 ANQGSEA. The CDR3 is made up of 13 amino acids. CDR3 DNA sequence: TGCAGCGTTGTTGCAGGGGGCGAGTACGAGCAGTACTTC. Translated: CSVVAGGEYEQYF.

The genes are TRBV30 and TRBJ1-1; no clear D. V dropped 7 bases and J dropped 8 bases, with 20 bases sitting between them. This CDR3 is built from 13 residues. CDR1 is GTSNPN and CDR2 is SVGIG in the germline V gene (reference sequence). CDR3 protein: CASRTTRLREAFF. In DNA form, the CDR3 reads TGTGCCTCCAGAACAACACGGCTGCGGGAAGCTTTCTTT.

The chain links TRBV2 to TRBJ1-1, with D tentatively TRBD1 (5 bases). Per germline, CDR1 SNHLY and CDR2 FYNNEI. V was shortened by 0 bases and J by 3 bases, with 5 bases between the two germline ends. The CDR3 runs to 13 residues. This CDR3 reads CASSEAGDTEAFF. In DNA form, the CDR3 reads TGTGCCAGCAGTGAAGCAGGGGACACTGAAGCTTTCTTT.

The rearrangement joins TRBV5-1 to TRBJ1-1, with D possibly TRBD1 on 5 matching bases. The CDR3 runs to 15 residues. The germline V gene encodes CDR1 SGHRS and CDR2 YFSETQ. The germline V and J ends were trimmed by 2 bases and 0 bases, with 11 bases remaining between them. CDR3 region: CASSLLGQLNTEAFF. CDR3 DNA: TGCGCCAGCAGCTTATTAGGACAACTGAACACTGAAGCTTTCTTT. The whole variable domain, remainder taken from reference TRBV5-1 and TRBJ1-1, is KAGVTQTPRYLIKTRGQQVTLSCSPISGHRSVSWYQQTPGQGLQFLFEYFSETQRNKGNFPGRFSGRQFSNSRSEMNVSTLELGDSALYLCASSLLGQLNTEAFFGQGTRLTVV.

This clone was seen a handful of times. V gene TRBV11-3 combines with J gene TRBJ2-3, with a tentative D call TRBD2 (5 bases). CDR1 SGHNT and CDR2 YENEEA come from the germline V gene. The CDR3 totals 14 residues. Trimming took 2 bases from V and 2 from J, leaving 8 bases between them. The CDR3 sequence is CASSLTGSTDTQYF. The CDR3 DNA sequence: TGTGCCAGCAGCTTAACGGGATCCACAGATACGCAGTATTTT.

This clone was picked up a small number of times. V usage is TRBV7-9 and J usage is TRBJ2-2, with 10 nucleotides matching TRBD2. Germline V CDR1 and CDR2: SEHNR, FQNEAQ (reference sequence). The trim removed 5 bases at V and 5 bases at J, leaving 11 bases unmatched. This CDR3 has 17 amino acids. CDR3 DNA sequence: TGTGCCAGCAGCCGGGGATCAGCGGGGGGGCTGACCGGGGAGCTGTTTTTT. It is translated as CASSRGSAGGLTGELFF.

The rearrangement joins TRBV12-3 or TRBV12-4 to TRBJ1-2; D uncertain. The CDR3 is made up of 13 amino acids. V was clipped by 3 bases and J by 8 bases, with 13 bases between them. CDR3 in DNA: TGTGCCAGCAGTTTCACCGGCTCCCGAGGCTACACCTTC. Translated: CASSFTGSRGYTF.

The genes are TRBV6-5 and TRBJ2-3; D may be TRBD1 (6 bases). Per germline, CDR1 MNHEY and CDR2 SVGAGI. Trimming stripped 5 bases from V and 0 bases from J, with 9 bases between. The CDR3 runs to 14 residues. The CDR3 loop is CASSIGQSTDTQYF. The CDR3 bases are TGTGCCAGCAGTATCGGACAGAGCACAGATACGCAGTATTTT.

V is TRBV19 and J is TRBJ2-7; 10 bases fit TRBD1. Germline trimming cut 3 bases from V and 5 bases from J; bases unmatched to any gene: 13. The CDR3 has 17 amino acids. CDR1 and CDR2 from the germline V gene are LNHDA and SQIVND (reference sequence). CDR3 nucleotide sequence: TGTGCCAGTAGTATGGGGGTTCCGGGACAGGGGCGCAACGAGCAGTACTTC. Translation gives CASSMGVPGQGRNEQYF.

This clone appeared a few times. The chain couples TRBV6-6 to TRBJ2-3; 7 bases match TRBD2. Germline lookup yields CDR1 MNHNY and CDR2 SVGAGI (reference sequence). The V gene end was trimmed by 4 bases and the J gene end by 1 base; junction bases not matched to a gene: 8. The CDR3 runs 16 residues. CDR3 sequence (DNA): TGTGCCAGCAGTTCCTCCTACAGCGGGGGCACAGATACGCAGTATTTT. Encoded protein: CASSSSYSGGTDTQYF.

This clone was seen a handful of times. The V and J genes are TRBV2 and TRBJ1-1, with D possibly matching TRBD1 (6 bases). Trimming left V 8 bases short and J 4 bases short, with 17 bases between. The CDR3 length is 14 residues. The germline CDR1 and CDR2 sequences are SNHLY and FYNNEI. The CDR3 DNA follows: TGTGCCAGCGCTGGGCCACAGGGCGGCACTGAAGCTTTCTTT. Residues: CASAGPQGGTEAFF.

The genes are TRBV5-1 and TRBJ2-3; 8 bases fit TRBD1. Germline CDR1 and CDR2: SGHRS and YFSETQ. Trimming took 1 base from V and 4 from J; bases not matched to a gene: 5. The CDR3 spans 15 residues. The CDR3 DNA follows: TGCGCCAGCAGCTTGCAGGGGGCGACGGCAGATACGCAGTATTTT. Translated, it gives CASSLQGATADTQYF.